This TCR beta chain emerged from a study of Graves' ophthalmopathy and Graves' hyperthyroidism. Whole-study findings and limits: Also, most clonotypes expanded in the thyroid above 0.001 frequency appeared in blood.

Concerning this clonotype itself: Its cognate antigen is unknown.

Using RNA transcripts, the TCR beta CDR3 regions were amplified. HTBI-primed RT-PCR formed the first round, and a multiplex PCR formed the second. TCRdb fed the multiplex PCR reads into MiXCR, producing one record per CDR3 protein. The data hold about 700,000 distinct CDR3 sequences, with roughly two fifths observed a single time. The CDR3 loop spans 12 amino acids. Trimming pared 5 bases from V and 7 bases from J, leaving 9 bases between. CDR1 is LNHDA and CDR2 is SQIVND in the germline V gene (reference sequence). This TCR was sampled from an adult man with Graves' ophthalmopathy. Source material: peripheral blood. The V and J genes are TRBV19 and TRBJ1-5, with D hard to call. The CDR3: CASSLCSQPQHF. CDR3 bases: TGTGCCAGTAGTCTCTGCAGCCAGCCCCAGCATTTT. Using reference TRBV19 and TRBJ1-5 for the parts outside the CDR3, the full variable domain is DGGITQSPKYLFRKEGQNVTLSCEQNLNHDAMYWYRQDPGQGLRLIYYSQIVNDFQKGDIAEGYSVSREKKESFPLTVTSAQKNPTAFYLCASSLCSQPQHFGDGTRLSIL.